The present entry profiles one TCR beta chain with its context. These data belong to a study of blood T cell repertoires in COVID-19. Whole-study context: The origin of the acute and convalescent COVID-19 samples was the United States, Italy and Spain. Sample material is recorded as cDNA or gDNA derived from T cells, B-cell-depleted T cells, or PBMCs.

This CDR3 has 13 residues. Germline V gene sequence: CDR1 LNHDA, CDR2 SQIVND (reference sequence). Trimming at V came to 8 bases and at J to 1 base, leaving 2 bases not matched to a gene. Authors' data handling: Amplification from reference gene primers served as the basis for estimated nucleated cell counts. Profiled with immunoSEQ multiplex PCR; TCRdb holds only in-frame clones, not every one. That table furnishes V, J and clone size, whereas the DNA furnished D and trimming. In the table there are roughly 220,000 clones, about 78% of which are singletons. This rearrangement joins TRBV19 to TRBJ2-1, with TRBD2 identical over 7 bases. The sequenced sample was peripheral blood. This receptor was obtained from a woman in her 70s with acute or convalescent COVID-19. The CDR3 here is CASHGGSYNEQFF. Written as DNA, the CDR3 is TGTGCCAGTCACGGGGGGTCCTACAATGAGCAGTTCTTC.